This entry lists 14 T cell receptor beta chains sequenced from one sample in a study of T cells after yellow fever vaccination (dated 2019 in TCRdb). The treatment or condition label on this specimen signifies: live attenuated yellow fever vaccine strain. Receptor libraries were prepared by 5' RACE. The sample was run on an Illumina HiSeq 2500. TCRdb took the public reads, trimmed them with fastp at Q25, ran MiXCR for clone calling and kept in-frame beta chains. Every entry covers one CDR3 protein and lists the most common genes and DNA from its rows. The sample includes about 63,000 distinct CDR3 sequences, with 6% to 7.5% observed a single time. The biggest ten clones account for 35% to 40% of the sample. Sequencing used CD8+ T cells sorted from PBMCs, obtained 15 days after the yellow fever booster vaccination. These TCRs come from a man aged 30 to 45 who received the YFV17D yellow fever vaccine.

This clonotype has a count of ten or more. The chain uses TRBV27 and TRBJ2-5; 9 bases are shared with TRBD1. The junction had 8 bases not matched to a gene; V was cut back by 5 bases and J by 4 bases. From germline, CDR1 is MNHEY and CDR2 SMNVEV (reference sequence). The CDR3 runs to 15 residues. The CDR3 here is CASSPGQGYGETQYF. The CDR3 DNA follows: TGTGCCAGCAGTCCGGGACAGGGCTACGGAGAGACCCAGTACTTC.

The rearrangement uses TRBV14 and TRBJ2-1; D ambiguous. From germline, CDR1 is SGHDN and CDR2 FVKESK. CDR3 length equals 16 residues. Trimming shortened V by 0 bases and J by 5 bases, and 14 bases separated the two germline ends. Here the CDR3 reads CASSQERLPIDNEQFF. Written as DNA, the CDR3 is TGTGCCAGCAGCCAAGAAAGACTGCCAATAGACAATGAGCAGTTCTTC.

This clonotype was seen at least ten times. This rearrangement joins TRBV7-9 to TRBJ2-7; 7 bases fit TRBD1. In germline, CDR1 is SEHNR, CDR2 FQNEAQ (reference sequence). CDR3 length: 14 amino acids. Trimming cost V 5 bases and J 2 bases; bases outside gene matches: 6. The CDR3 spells CASSPRTGPYEQYF. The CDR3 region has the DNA TGTGCCAGCAGCCCCCGGACAGGACCCTACGAGCAGTACTTC.

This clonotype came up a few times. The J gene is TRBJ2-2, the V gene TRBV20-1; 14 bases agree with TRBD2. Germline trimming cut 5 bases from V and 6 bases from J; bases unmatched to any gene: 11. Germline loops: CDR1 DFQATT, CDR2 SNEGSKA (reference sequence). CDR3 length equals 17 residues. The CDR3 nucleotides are TGCAGTGCTCGACTAGCGGGAGGGCCCGGGGTGGCCGGGGAGCTGTTTTTT. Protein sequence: CSARLAGGPGVAGELFF.

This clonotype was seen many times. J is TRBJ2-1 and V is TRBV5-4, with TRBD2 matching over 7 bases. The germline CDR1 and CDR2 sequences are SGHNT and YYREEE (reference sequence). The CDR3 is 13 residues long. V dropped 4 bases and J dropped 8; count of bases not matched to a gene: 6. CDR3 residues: CASSPGTIDEQFF. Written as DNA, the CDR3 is TGTGCCAGCAGCCCCGGGACTATCGATGAGCAGTTCTTC.

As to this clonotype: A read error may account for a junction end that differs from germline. The CDR3 loop is CCARPRLAVSSYNEQFF. As DNA, the CDR3 is TGCTGTGCTAGACCTCGATTAGCGGTCAGCTCCTACAATGAGCAGTTCTTC. The gene calls are TRBV20-1 and TRBJ2-1; TRBD2 might be the D (6 bases). The V gene's germline CDR1 is DFQATT and CDR2 SNEGSKA (reference sequence). The CDR3 is 17 residues long.

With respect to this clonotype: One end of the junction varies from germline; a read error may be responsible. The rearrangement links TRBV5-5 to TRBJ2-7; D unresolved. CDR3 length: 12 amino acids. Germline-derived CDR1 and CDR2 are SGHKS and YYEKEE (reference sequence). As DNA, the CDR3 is TGTGCCAGCAGCCCTGGGCTCTACGGGCAGTACTTC. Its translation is CASSPGLYGQYF.

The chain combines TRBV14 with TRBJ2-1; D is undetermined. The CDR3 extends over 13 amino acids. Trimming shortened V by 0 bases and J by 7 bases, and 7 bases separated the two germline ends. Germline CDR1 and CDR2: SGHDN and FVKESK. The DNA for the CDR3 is TGTGCCAGCAGCCAAGATGTTTCAAATGAGCAGTTCTTC. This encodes CASSQDVSNEQFF.

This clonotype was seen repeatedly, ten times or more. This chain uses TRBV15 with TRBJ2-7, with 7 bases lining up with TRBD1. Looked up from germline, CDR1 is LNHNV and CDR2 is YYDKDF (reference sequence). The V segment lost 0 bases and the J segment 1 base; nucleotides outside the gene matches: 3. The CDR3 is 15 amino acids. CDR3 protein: CATSREAGGSYEQYF. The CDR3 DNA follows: TGTGCCACCAGCAGAGAAGCAGGGGGATCCTACGAGCAGTACTTC.

The CDR3 reads CATSEFGVDGGELFF. As DNA, the CDR3 is TGTGCCACCAGTGAATTCGGGGTAGATGGCGGGGAGCTGTTTTTT. The chain uses TRBV24-1 and TRBJ2-2; D possibly corresponds to TRBD2 (5 bases). The ends were cut back, 4 bases at V and 7 bases at J, with 15 bases in the middle. CDR3 length: 15 residues. The germline CDR1 and CDR2 sequences are KGHDR and SFDVKD.

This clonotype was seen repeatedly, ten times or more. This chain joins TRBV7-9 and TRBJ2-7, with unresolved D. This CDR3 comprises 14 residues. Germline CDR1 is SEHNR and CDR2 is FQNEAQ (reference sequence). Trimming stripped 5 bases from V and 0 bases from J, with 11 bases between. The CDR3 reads CASSGGISSYEQYF. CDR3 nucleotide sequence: TGTGCCAGCAGCGGCGGCATAAGCTCCTACGAGCAGTACTTC.

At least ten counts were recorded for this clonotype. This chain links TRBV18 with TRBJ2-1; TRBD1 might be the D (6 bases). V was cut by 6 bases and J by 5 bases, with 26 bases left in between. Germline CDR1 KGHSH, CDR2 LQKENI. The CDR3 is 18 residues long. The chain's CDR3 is CASSSLPRQGSWNNEQFF. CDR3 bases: TGTGCCAGCTCTTCCCTCCCCCGCCAGGGGTCGTGGAACAATGAGCAGTTCTTC.

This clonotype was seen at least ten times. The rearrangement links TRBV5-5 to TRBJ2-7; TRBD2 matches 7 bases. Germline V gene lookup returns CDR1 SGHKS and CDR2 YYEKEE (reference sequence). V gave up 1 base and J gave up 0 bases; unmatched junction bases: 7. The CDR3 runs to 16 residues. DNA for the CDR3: TGTGCCAGCAGCTTGTATACGGGAGGTATCTCCTACGAGCAGTACTTC. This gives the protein CASSLYTGGISYEQYF. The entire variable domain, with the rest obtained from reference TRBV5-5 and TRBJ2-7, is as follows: DAGVTQSPTHLIKTRGQQVTLRCSPISGHKSVSWYQQVLGQGPQFIFQYYEKEERGRGNFPDRFSARQFPNYSSELNVNALLLGDSALYLCASSLYTGGISYEQYFGPGTRLTVT.

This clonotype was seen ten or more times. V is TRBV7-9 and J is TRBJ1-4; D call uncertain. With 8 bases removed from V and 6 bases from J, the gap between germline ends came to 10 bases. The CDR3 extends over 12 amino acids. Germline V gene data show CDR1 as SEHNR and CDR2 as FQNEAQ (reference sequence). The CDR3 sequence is CASGPNYEKLFF. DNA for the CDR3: TGTGCCAGCGGGCCTAATTATGAAAAACTGTTTTTT.